This T cell receptor (beta chain) was sequenced during a study of siplizumab effects on memory and regulatory T cells. Libraries were prepared by immunoSEQ multiplex PCR; TCRdb keeps only in-frame clonotypes and omits some of them. The sample yields some 96,000 clones, 80% to 95% seen once. The CDR3 length is 12 residues. CDR1 and CDR2 (germline): SGHNT, YYREEE (reference sequence). With 4 bases removed from V and 4 bases from J, the gap between germline ends came to 6 bases. The V and J genes are TRBV5-4 and TRBJ1-3; tentatively, D is TRBD1 (6 bases). This TCR derives from a human donor in good health. The material sequenced was CD4+ T cells sorted from blood. In nucleotides, the CDR3 is TGTGCCAGCAGCGACAGGGGAAACACCATATATTTT. The encoded protein is CASSDRGNTIYF.